This TCR beta chain was sequenced for a study of memory CD4+ T cells and cytomegalovirus serostatus. Study-wide findings and caveats: About 40% of the roughly 150 known CMV-associated TCRbeta sequences appeared in CD4+ memory.

This clone appeared a single time. Antigen: not known. Assay used: immunoSEQ multiplex PCR; TCRdb lists only in-frame clones, some missing. The data show about 75,000 clones, roughly 78% seen once. Germline values: CDR1 LNHNV, CDR2 YYDKDF (reference sequence). The length of the CDR3 is 15 residues. The junction had 9 bases not matched to a gene; V was cut back by 5 bases and J by 5 bases. The sort gate was single viable CD3+CD4+CD8-CD45RO+ cells for memory CD4+ T cells. The chain carries TRBV15 and TRBJ2-5, with 9 bases fitting TRBD1. This sequence originates from an adult in good health and CMV-seropositive. The sample comprised memory CD4+ T cells from blood. CDR3 nucleotides: TGTGCCACCAGCCAACGGGACAGGGAGGCGGAGACCCAGTACTTC. As protein: CATSQRDREAETQYF.